This TCR beta chain was found in a study of blood T cell repertoires in COVID-19. Study-level background: Samples came from the United States, Italy and Spain, spanning acute and convalescent COVID-19. The analysed material was cDNA or gDNA that came from T cells, B-cell-depleted T cells, or PBMCs.

Assay: immunoSEQ multiplex PCR; the TCRdb copy retains only in-frame clones and omits some. Of 250,000 to 350,000 clones detected, about 91% appear once; the ten largest clones hold approximately 12%. The CDR3 totals 13 residues. Germline V CDR1 and CDR2: SSHAT, FNYEAQ (reference sequence). V was shortened by 1 base and J by 4 bases, with 7 bases between the two germline ends. V gene TRBV7-7 combines with J gene TRBJ1-1; D not resolved. This sequence was found in a woman in her sixties with acute or convalescent COVID-19. Material for sequencing was peripheral blood. The CDR3 sequence: CASSLETGTEAFF. CDR3 bases: TGTGCCAGCAGCTTAGAAACGGGCACTGAAGCTTTCTTT.